This entry lists 16 T cell receptor beta chains sequenced from one sample in a study of identical twins. TCRdb re-analysed the 5' RACE reads in MiXCR, keeping a single row per CDR3 protein. The table shows 640,000 or so distinct CDR3 sequences, with approximately 6% occurring only once. The sequenced material came from naive T cells sorted from blood. The receptors here all came from a man aged 18 to 29 in good health.

At least ten counts were recorded for this clonotype. The chain is built from TRBV5-1 and TRBJ1-2, with D possibly matching TRBD1 (5 bases). CDR3 length: 13 residues. Trimming stripped 0 bases from V and 5 bases from J, with 8 bases between. CDR1 is SGHRS, CDR2 YFSETQ, per germline. This chain's CDR3 is CASSLEGYYGYTF. CDR3 DNA: TGCGCCAGCAGCTTGGAGGGGTATTATGGCTACACCTTC. The variable domain in full, with the rest retrieved from reference TRBV5-1 and TRBJ1-2, is KAGVTQTPRYLIKTRGQQVTLSCSPISGHRSVSWYQQTPGQGLQFLFEYFSETQRNKGNFPGRFSGRQFSNSRSEMNVSTLELGDSALYLCASSLEGYYGYTFGSGTRLTVV.

This clonotype occurred a few times. The chain uses TRBV5-5 and TRBJ2-7; 9 nucleotides match TRBD1. V shed 5 bases and J 0 bases; nucleotides not matched to a gene: 9. The germline CDR1 and CDR2 sequences are SGHKS and YYEKEE (reference sequence). CDR3 length: 16 residues. The CDR3 DNA sequence: TGTGCCAGCAGTTTTGGGACAGGGCTTTCCTCCTACGAGCAGTACGTC. It translates to CASSFGTGLSSYEQYV.

This clonotype was detected many times. The V call is TRBV12-5, the J call TRBJ2-2; no firm D call. The CDR3 runs to 17 residues. Looked up from germline, CDR1 is LGHNT and CDR2 is FRNRAP. Trimming stripped 3 bases from V and 0 bases from J, with 14 bases between. The CDR3 loop reads CASGFAYGYANTGELFF. DNA of the CDR3: TGTGCTAGTGGTTTCGCCTACGGGTACGCGAACACCGGGGAGCTGTTTTTT.

In its sample, this clonotype was seen a few times. The V gene is TRBV4-2, the J gene TRBJ2-2, with D perhaps being TRBD1 or TRBD2 (5 bases each). Germline V gene lookup returns CDR1 LGHNA and CDR2 YNFKEQ. The germline V and J ends were trimmed by 0 bases and 6 bases, with 8 bases remaining between them. The CDR3 contains 14 residues. The CDR3 is CASSQEGRSGELFF. The CDR3 DNA reads as TGTGCCAGCAGCCAAGAGGGACGTTCCGGGGAGCTGTTTTTT.

This clonotype came up once. A much larger clone sits a single nucleotide away, making a read error possible. J is TRBJ2-1 and V is TRBV5-5; 7 nucleotides line up with TRBD2. The DNA matches TRBJ2-7 better at its end, which makes the J call doubtful. CDR1 SGHKS and CDR2 YYEKEE come from the germline V gene (reference sequence). This CDR3 is built from 14 residues. The CDR3 bases are TGTGCCAGCAGCTTCAGGGCGGGAGTTATAGAGCAGTACTTC. Translation: CASSFRAGVIEQYF.

There are a few counts of this clonotype. This chain connects TRBV5-1 to TRBJ2-5, with a weak D call TRBD2 (5 bases). Germline loops: CDR1 SGHRS, CDR2 YFSETQ. Between the trimmed V and J ends, which lost 7 bases and 7 bases, there was a span of 29 bases. The CDR3 contains 17 residues. CDR3 DNA sequence: TGCGCCAGCCGTGAAGAAAGCTTGTCCGGGATGGGTGGGACCCAGTACTTC. Protein product: CASREESLSGMGGTQYF.

This clonotype has more than one count but fewer than ten. The chain couples TRBV7-9 to TRBJ2-1, with TRBD1 as a possible D gene (6 bases). The germline V gene encodes CDR1 SEHNR and CDR2 FQNEAQ (reference sequence). The CDR3 extends over 17 amino acids. The V and J ends lost 2 bases and 1 base respectively, with 15 bases between them. The CDR3 spells CASSLKWDTLSYNEQFF. The CDR3 bases are TGTGCCAGCAGCTTAAAGTGGGACACACTTTCCTACAATGAGCAGTTCTTC. Full variable domain (remainder filled in from reference TRBV7-9 and TRBJ2-1): DTGVSQNPRHKITKRGQNVTFRCDPISEHNRLYWYRQTLGQGPEFLTYFQNEAQLEKSRLLSDRFSAERPKGSFSTLEIQRTEQGDSAMYLCASSLKWDTLSYNEQFFGPGTRLTVL.

This clonotype was detected many times. J is TRBJ2-7 and V is TRBV9, with 8 bases lining up with TRBD2. The CDR3 sequence is 15 residues long. CDR1 SGDLS and CDR2 YYNGEE come from the germline V gene. The V gene end was trimmed by 0 bases and the J gene end by 2 bases; junction bases not matched to a gene: 4. CDR3 residues: CASSVVPGGPYEQYF. Here the CDR3 DNA reads TGTGCCAGCAGCGTAGTACCGGGAGGGCCCTACGAGCAGTACTTC.

This chain uses TRBV5-5 with TRBJ1-1; D remains unclear. The CDR3 totals 15 residues. V was shortened by 3 bases and J by 6 bases, with 18 bases between the two germline ends. Germline V gene lookup returns CDR1 SGHKS and CDR2 YYEKEE (reference sequence). The DNA for the CDR3 is TGTGCCAGCAGCTGGGGATTGACGGCGGCACCTGAAGCTTTCTTT. Translation: CASSWGLTAAPEAFF.

This clonotype was found a few times. This chain's CDR3 is CASSEARIGGTSSYV. Written as DNA, the CDR3 is TGTGCCAGCAGTGAAGCGCGTATAGGGGGTACGAGCAGTTACGTC. This chain uses TRBV2 with TRBJ2-7, with D maybe TRBD1 (6 bases). The germline V gene encodes CDR1 SNHLY and CDR2 FYNNEI. The ends were cut back, 0 bases at V and 13 bases at J, with 22 bases in the middle. The CDR3 totals 15 residues.

The chain employs TRBV7-9 and TRBJ1-2; no clear D gene. With 3 bases removed from V and 2 bases from J, the gap between germline ends came to 13 bases. The CDR3 extends over 15 amino acids. Germline loops: CDR1 SEHNR, CDR2 FQNEAQ (reference sequence). The CDR3 coding sequence is TGTGCCAGCAGCTTGACGACGGGTAAAAACTATGGCTACACCTTC. Translation gives CASSLTTGKNYGYTF.

This chain connects TRBV11-1 to TRBJ2-1; D gene uncertain. V was trimmed by 5 bases and J by 6 bases, leaving 17 bases between them. Germline V gene data show CDR1 as SGHAT and CDR2 as FQDESV (reference sequence). This CDR3 is 15 amino acids long. Here the CDR3 reads CASSLALGWGNEQFF. CDR3 bases: TGTGCCAGCAGCCTCGCGCTTGGCTGGGGCAATGAGCAGTTCTTC.

Many counts were recorded for this clonotype. The rearrangement joins TRBV27 to TRBJ2-5; the D gene could be TRBD1 or TRBD2 (5 bases each). The V gene's germline CDR1 is MNHEY and CDR2 SMNVEV (reference sequence). Trimming removed 0 bases from V and 5 bases from J, with 7 bases in between. This CDR3 comprises 13 residues. Here the CDR3 reads CASSLSGTETQYF. The CDR3 DNA follows: TGTGCCAGCAGTTTATCGGGGACGGAGACCCAGTACTTC.

The chain couples TRBV29-1 to TRBJ2-3; 8 bases fit TRBD2. Germline-derived CDR1 and CDR2 are SQVTM and ANQGSEA. The CDR3 extends over 12 amino acids. V lost 5 bases and J lost 3; bases outside the gene matches: 1. CDR3 sequence reads: CSVSGSTDTQYF. In nucleotides, the CDR3 is TGCAGCGTTAGCGGGAGTACAGATACGCAGTATTTT.

This clonotype was recorded many times. CDR3 residues: CASSQTGANVLTF. Here the CDR3 DNA reads TGTGCCAGCAGCCAGACAGGGGCCAACGTCCTGACTTTC. This chain links TRBV7-2 with TRBJ2-6; no clear D gene. The CDR3 is 13 residues long. The germline V and J ends were trimmed by 5 bases and 4 bases, with 6 bases remaining between them. Germline CDR1 SGHTA, CDR2 FQGNSA.

This clonotype has a count of ten or more. The chain recombines TRBV11-1 with TRBJ2-1, with 10 bases fitting TRBD1. This CDR3 region has 18 residues. The trim removed 5 bases at V and 2 bases at J, leaving 12 bases unmatched. The germline gives CDR1 SGHAT, CDR2 FQDESV (reference sequence). The CDR3 sequence: CASSGYRGDRGTYNEQFF. DNA of the CDR3: TGTGCCAGCAGCGGGTACCGAGGGGACAGGGGAACCTACAATGAGCAGTTCTTC. Based on the CDR3 plus reference TRBV11-1 and TRBJ2-1, the full variable domain is EAEVAQSPRYKITEKSQAVAFWCDPISGHATLYWYRQILGQGPELLVQFQDESVVDDSQLPKDRFSAERLKGVDSTLKIQPAELGDSAMYLCASSGYRGDRGTYNEQFFGPGTRLTVL.